The entry below describes one T cell receptor beta chain. Only a few counts were recorded for this clone. What this receptor recognizes is not known. No base quality values were provided; no much bigger clone lies one nucleotide off. The immunoSEQ assay at survey resolution was used to sequence TCRbeta rearrangements from genomic DNA. From the authors' description of their analysis: In the TCR sequencing data, the lowest productive clonotype frequency that could be detected was 2.59 x 10-5. Only productive TCRbeta rearrangements, defined as complete and in-frame sequences, were included in the analyses. Clonality for each sample was calculated as Simpson clonality in the immunoSEQ Analyzer version 3.0. Based on frequency, clones were grouped as very rare, small, medium, large (1-20%) or hyperexpanded (>20%). OLGA 1.2.3 estimated generation probabilities, VDJtools produced V-gene circos plots, VDJdb was queried for specificities, and GLIPH identified CDR3 motifs. Entries here come from immuneACCESS through TCRdb and include only in-frame sequences with V and J called. Some clones fail to appear in such tables; in the studies checked, an unresolved V gene covers under half of the shortfall, and the cause of the remainder is unknown. Clonal size and the V and J genes are those of that table, whereas D and trimming came from the DNA. Within this sample are 22,000 or so clones, with over 80% of them counted one time only. The ten top clones hold roughly 8.6% of the sample.

The entry originates in a study of STAT5B mutations in CD4+ large granular lymphocyte leukemia (dated by TCRdb to the early 2020s). About the study as a whole: Among healthy controls, the CDR3 'QG' motif was associated with a particular HLA allele. The study compared the TCRbeta repertoires of patients with CD4+ T-cell large granular lymphocyte leukemia against those of healthy blood donors. Flow cytometry on FACSCanto II or FACSVerse confirmed that purified fractions exceeded 95% purity among lymphocytes.

Cut back by 5 bases and 2 bases, the V and J ends lie 14 bases apart. From the cysteine up to the phenylalanine, the CDR3 has a length of 15 residues. The sequence is cut down to CDR3 DNA, 45 bases in frame from base 1. Looking up the germline V gene yields CDR1 SGDLS and CDR2 YYNGEE. Healthy controls were some 35 blood donors whose buffy coats came from the Finnish Red Cross blood service. All TCR-sequenced material derived from peripheral blood: patient blood samples and healthy donor buffy coats. Ficoll-Hypaque gradient centrifugation was used to isolate peripheral blood mononuclear cells. Magnetic purification was used to isolate CD4+ cells from the buffy coats of the healthy controls. Genomic DNA was extracted with the Gentra Puregene Cell and Tissue kit and quantified on a Qubit 2.0 fluorometer. What the authors observed across the whole study: Compared with healthy CD4+ repertoires, CD4-sorted patient repertoires appeared more clonal, and this difference remained even after the putative leukemic clones were removed. The data were not HLA-matched, and the higher clonality in CD4+ T-LGLL than in CD8+ T-LGLL could be due to the relatively small sample size. Main leukemic clonotypes were private to each patient, although about a quarter of the main leukemic clonotypes were found at low frequency in the non-leukemic repertoires of other patients. Enrichment of TRBV06-family usage was observed among the top patient clones (8/27) relative to healthy controls (2/35).

The rearrangement combines TRBV9 with TRBJ2-1; TRBD2 is a possible D gene, resting on 5 matching bases. Sequencing input: CD4+ T cells from blood buffy coats. The clonotype originates from a human donor in good health. The sequenced DNA is TGTGCCAGCAGTACGACCGCCGGGACCTACAATGAGCAGTTCTTC. The translation is CASSTTAGTYNEQFF.